The 28 T cell receptor beta chains listed next were all sequenced from one sample in a study of T cell repertoires and HLA-DP antigens. These receptors have no identified antigens. Sequencing was performed with immunoSEQ multiplex PCR; in TCRdb, only in-frame clones are kept and a portion is missing. This sample has approximately 100,000 clones, with about 89% found just once. The sample comprised CD4+ T cells from PBMCs. Every receptor here comes from a man aged 50 to 59 in good health and CMV-seronegative.

This rearrangement joins TRBV7-2 to TRBJ1-6, with 7 bases aligning to TRBD1. The CDR3 consists of 15 residues. Germline-derived CDR1 and CDR2 are SGHTA and FQGNSA. V dropped 5 bases and J dropped 10; count of bases not matched to a gene: 11. The CDR3 protein is CASSRPTGVESPLHF. In DNA, the CDR3 is TGTGCCAGCAGCCGCCCTACAGGGGTGGAATCACCCCTCCACTTT.

This clone showed up just a few times. The genes are TRBV9 and TRBJ1-2, with a weak D call TRBD1 (5 bases). V gave up 4 bases and J gave up 14 bases, with 21 bases separating them. CDR3 length: 13 residues. Germline assignment: CDR1 SGDLS and CDR2 YYNGEE. The CDR3 is CASSPGTLGGFTF. The CDR3 bases are TGTGCCAGCAGCCCCGGGACGTTGGGAGGCTTTACCTTC.

This sequence joins TRBV2 and TRBJ2-3; TRBD2 agrees at 8 bases. CDR1 is SNHLY, CDR2 FYNNEI, per germline. V dropped 5 bases and J dropped 2; count of bases not matched to a gene: 3. The CDR3 consists of 14 residues. The CDR3 here is CASSTSGLTDTQYF. The DNA for the CDR3 is TGTGCCAGCAGTACTAGCGGACTCACAGATACGCAGTATTTT.

This chain links TRBV5-4 with TRBJ2-3; D not resolved. The V end was cut by 4 bases, the J end by 1 base, with 10 bases between. Germline V gives CDR1 SGHNT, CDR2 YYREEE (reference sequence). This CDR3 has 14 amino acids. Here the CDR3 DNA reads TGTGCCAGCAGCGGAAAGACTGGCACAGATACGCAGTATTTT. Amino acid sequence: CASSGKTGTDTQYF.

The chain uses TRBV6-1 and TRBJ1-5; D uncertain. This CDR3 region has 16 residues. CDR1 MNHNS and CDR2 SASEGT come from the germline V gene. V was clipped by 4 bases and J by 4 bases, with 17 bases between them. CDR3 loop: CASSAAGTAKNQPQHF. For the CDR3, the DNA is TGTGCCAGCAGTGCCGCTGGTACGGCAAAAAATCAGCCCCAGCATTTT.

This sequence joins TRBV27 and TRBJ2-7; 8 nucleotides match TRBD1. CDR1 and CDR2 from the germline V gene are MNHEY and SMNVEV (reference sequence). CDR3 length: 17 residues. V shed 6 bases and J 4 bases; nucleotides not matched to a gene: 17. The chain's CDR3 is CASRPETSTGAPYEQYF. In DNA form, the CDR3 reads TGTGCCAGCAGGCCCGAGACTTCGACAGGGGCGCCATACGAGCAGTACTTC.

CDR3 bases: TGTGCCAGCAGTTTACCCGGGATAGACATTCAGTACTTC. Amino acid sequence: CASSLPGIDIQYF. The chain uses TRBV28 and TRBJ2-4; tentative D call: TRBD2 (5 bases). Between the trimmed V and J ends, which lost 2 bases and 8 bases, there was a span of 10 bases. The germline gives CDR1 MDHEN, CDR2 SYDVKM. The CDR3 covers 13 residues.

This clone has only a few counts. V and J are TRBV7-8 and TRBJ2-7; 8 bases align to TRBD2. Germline V gene data show CDR1 as SGHVS and CDR2 as FQNEAQ. The CDR3 has 15 amino acids. Unmatched junction bases numbered 5, after V lost 1 base and J lost 3 bases. Here the CDR3 reads CASSLVTSGYYEQYF. The CDR3 DNA reads TGTGCCAGCAGCTTAGTAACTAGCGGTTACTACGAGCAGTACTTC.

This sequence joins TRBV5-1 and TRBJ2-1, with 12 bases lining up with TRBD2. Germline lookup yields CDR1 SGHRS and CDR2 YFSETQ. V dropped 0 bases and J dropped 9; count of bases not matched to a gene: 4. This CDR3 contains 15 residues. The CDR3 DNA reads TGCGCCAGCAGCTTGGCGACTAGCGGGGGCAGTGAGCAGTTCTTC. It translates to CASSLATSGGSEQFF. The variable domain in full, completed from reference TRBV5-1 and TRBJ2-1, reads KAGVTQTPRYLIKTRGQQVTLSCSPISGHRSVSWYQQTPGQGLQFLFEYFSETQRNKGNFPGRFSGRQFSNSRSEMNVSTLELGDSALYLCASSLATSGGSEQFFGPGTRLTVL.

The chain joins TRBV30 to TRBJ1-2; 9 bases map to TRBD1. This CDR3 has 14 residues. Germline V gene data show CDR1 as GTSNPN and CDR2 as SVGIG (reference sequence). Trimming took 0 bases from V and 8 from J; bases not matched to a gene: 7. CDR3 protein: CAWSVLTGGRGYTF. CDR3 DNA sequence: TGTGCCTGGAGTGTCCTAACAGGGGGCCGAGGCTACACCTTC. Using reference TRBV30 and TRBJ1-2 for the parts outside the CDR3, the full variable domain is SQTIHQWPATLVQPVGSPLSLECTVEGTSNPNLYWYRQAAGRGLQLLFYSVGIGQISSEVPQNLSASRPQDRQFILSSKKLLLSDSGFYLCAWSVLTGGRGYTFGSGTRLTVV.

CDR3 residues: CASSLGVGAASTDTQYF. The CDR3 DNA reads TGTGCCAGCAGCTTAGGGGTAGGAGCGGCCTCCACAGATACGCAGTATTTT. V is TRBV11-2 and J is TRBJ2-3; a weak D match, TRBD2 (5 bases). CDR3 length: 17 amino acids. Germline V lookup: CDR1 SGHAT, CDR2 FQNNGV. The V end lost 1 base, the J end lost 2 bases, and 16 bases lay between the germline ends.

In this sample, this clone turned up many times. The chain carries TRBV5-4 and TRBJ2-7; possible D gene TRBD1, 6 bases. Trimming shortened V by 2 bases and J by 7 bases, and 16 bases separated the two germline ends. The CDR3 has 14 amino acids. CDR1 and CDR2 from the germline V gene are SGHNT and YYREEE (reference sequence). This CDR3 is CASSLVGASGEQYF. The CDR3 DNA sequence: TGTGCCAGCAGCTTAGTGGGGGCCTCGGGGGAGCAGTACTTC. Complete variable domain (other parts from reference TRBV5-4 and TRBJ2-7): ETGVTQSPTHLIKTRGQQVTLRCSSQSGHNTVSWYQQALGQGPQFIFQYYREEENGRGNFPPRFSGLQFPNYSSELNVNALELDDSALYLCASSLVGASGEQYFGPGTRLTVT.

This clone has a single count. This chain uses TRBV6-1 with TRBJ1-5; the D is unclear. Trimming shortened V by 4 bases and J by 0 bases, and 10 bases separated the two germline ends. In germline, CDR1 is MNHNS, CDR2 SASEGT. The length of the CDR3 is 15 residues. In nucleotides, the CDR3 is TGTGCCAGCAGTGCCGGCACCCCTAGCAATCAGCCCCAGCATTTT. Its translation: CASSAGTPSNQPQHF.

The CDR3 is CATSPRTGLNEKLFF. CDR3 sequence (DNA): TGTGCCACCAGCCCCCGGACAGGGTTGAATGAAAAACTGTTTTTT. This sequence joins TRBV15 and TRBJ1-4; TRBD1 aligns across 8 bases. The CDR3 is 15 residues long. Germline V gives CDR1 LNHNV, CDR2 YYDKDF (reference sequence). V lost 5 bases to trimming and J lost 5 bases; unmatched junction nucleotides: 7.

The chain joins TRBV7-2 to TRBJ2-5; D is possibly TRBD1 (5 bases). Trimming pared 0 bases from V and 5 bases from J, leaving 13 bases between. Per germline, CDR1 SGHTA and CDR2 FQGNSA. The CDR3 is made up of 15 amino acids. CDR3 in amino acids: CASSLANWQGETQYF. CDR3 sequence (DNA): TGTGCCAGCAGCTTAGCCAACTGGCAGGGTGAGACCCAGTACTTC.

J is TRBJ2-7 and V is TRBV25-1; no reliable D call. The CDR3 is 11 amino acids. Germline lookup yields CDR1 MGHDK and CDR2 SYGVNS. V lost 4 bases and J 4 bases, leaving 5 bases between the germline ends. Here the CDR3 DNA reads TGTGCCAGCAGTGCAGGTTACGAGCAGTACTTC. It encodes CASSAGYEQYF.

The table lists this clone with a count of one. V is TRBV14 and J is TRBJ1-6; TRBD1 is a possible D gene (6 bases). The germline V gene has CDR1 SGHDN and CDR2 FVKESK. The CDR3 contains 15 residues. The V end was cut by 7 bases, the J end by 0 bases, with 10 bases between. The CDR3 DNA is TGTGCCAGCAAAACAGGGAGCTCCTATAATTCACCCCTCCACTTT. Translating it yields CASKTGSSYNSPLHF.

The V call is TRBV28, the J call TRBJ1-4, with 8 bases aligning to TRBD1. V lost 6 bases, J lost 7 bases, and 7 bases stayed unmatched. The CDR3 is 14 amino acids. Germline-derived CDR1 and CDR2 are MDHEN and SYDVKM. Here the CDR3 DNA reads TGTGCCAGCAGACCGGACAGGGTTTCTGAAAAACTGTTTTTT. It translates to CASRPDRVSEKLFF.

This clone was seen a single time. The chain links TRBV6-1 to TRBJ1-1, with D perhaps matching TRBD1 (5 bases). The CDR3 is 13 amino acids. V was pared by 2 bases and J by 4 bases, with 8 bases between. Germline V lookup: CDR1 MNHNS, CDR2 SASEGT. The CDR3 region has the DNA TGTGCCAGCAGTGAAAGACAGACCACTGAAGCTTTCTTT. It encodes CASSERQTTEAFF.

The chain combines TRBV6-5 with TRBJ2-7; TRBD2 agrees at 8 bases. The trim removed 0 bases at V and 0 bases at J, leaving 4 bases unmatched. CDR1 is MNHEY and CDR2 is SVGAGI in the germline V gene. The CDR3 totals 16 residues. This chain's CDR3 is CASSYSSSGPSYEQYF. CDR3 bases: TGTGCCAGCAGTTACTCATCTAGCGGGCCCTCCTACGAGCAGTACTTC.

CDR3 bases: TGTGCCAGCAGCTCCGGGACAGGGAAATACGAGCAGTACTTC. Protein product: CASSSGTGKYEQYF. The chain uses TRBV5-5 and TRBJ2-7, with TRBD1 matching 9 bases. The CDR3 consists of 14 residues. After removal of 3 bases from V and 4 bases from J, the junction contained 5 bases not matched to a gene. Germline CDR1 SGHKS, CDR2 YYEKEE (reference sequence).

The chain joins TRBV6-1 to TRBJ1-6; D unclear. Trimming took 2 bases from V and 6 from J, leaving 8 bases between them. The germline gives CDR1 MNHNS, CDR2 SASEGT. The CDR3 has 14 residues. This CDR3 is CASSERFRNSPLHF. DNA for the CDR3: TGTGCCAGCAGTGAAAGGTTCCGTAATTCACCCCTCCACTTT.

The V and J genes are TRBV29-1 and TRBJ2-3; TRBD2 matches 11 bases. Germline trimming cut 7 bases from V and 5 bases from J; bases unmatched to any gene: 2. CDR3 size: 12 residues. The V gene's germline CDR1 is SQVTM and CDR2 ANQGSEA. CDR3 nucleotide sequence: TGCAGCGCTAGCGGGGGGAGAGATACGCAGTATTTT. Translated: CSASGGRDTQYF.

The rearrangement uses TRBV6-5 and TRBJ2-1; unclear D gene. Germline CDR1 MNHEY, CDR2 SVGAGI. The ends were cut back, 6 bases at V and 4 bases at J, with 4 bases in the middle. The CDR3 is made up of 11 amino acids. CDR3 nucleotides: TGTGCCAGCAGAAAGTACAATGAGCAGTTCTTC. It is translated as CASRKYNEQFF.

As for this clone: One junction end does not reproduce the germline sequence, and a read error may be involved. V is TRBV11-2 and J is TRBJ2-7, with 8 positions matching TRBD2. The CDR3 extends over 16 amino acids. Germline V lookup: CDR1 SGHAT, CDR2 FQNNGV. CDR3 in amino acids: CASSLSGGTLSYEQYF. In DNA form, the CDR3 reads TGTGCTAGCAGCCTCTCGGGGGGGACACTCTCCTACGAGCAGTACTTC.

The chain links TRBV28 to TRBJ2-7, with D maybe TRBD1 (6 bases). V was pared by 7 bases and J by 7 bases, with 14 bases between. Germline CDR1 MDHEN, CDR2 SYDVKM. This CDR3 contains 12 residues. This CDR3 reads CASTGQGREQYF. CDR3 bases: TGTGCCAGCACGGGGCAGGGGAGAGAGCAGTACTTC.

V usage is TRBV28 and J usage is TRBJ2-7, with D unresolved. CDR3 length: 12 amino acids. Germline V gene sequence: CDR1 MDHEN, CDR2 SYDVKM. V lost 5 bases and J lost 0, with 5 bases in between. The CDR3 here is CASSGNSYEQYF. The CDR3 region has the DNA TGTGCCAGCAGTGGTAACTCCTACGAGCAGTACTTC.

The J gene is TRBJ2-5, the V gene TRBV6-5, with D possibly TRBD1 on 6 matching bases. CDR1 is MNHEY, CDR2 SVGAGI, per germline. The length of the CDR3 is 16 residues. V was clipped by 2 bases and J by 1 base, with 14 bases between them. CDR3 DNA sequence: TGTGCCAGCAGTTACAGGGGGACGGGACCCCAAGAGACCCAGTACTTC. Protein sequence: CASSYRGTGPQETQYF.